The 22 T cell receptor beta chains listed next were all sequenced from one sample in a study of blood T cell repertoires in COVID-19 (dated by TCRdb to about 2020). Library construction relied on the immunoSEQ multiplex PCR assay. Held by TCRdb, this immuneACCESS table contains in-frame sequences only and omits some clones. Under half of the omission traces to an unresolved V gene where checked; the cause of the rest is unknown. The sample data list some 220,000 clones, and roughly 83% of these were observed just once. The ten biggest clones cover about 1.3% of the sample. The sequencing input was PBMCs or T cells enriched from blood (not recorded which). Source of these receptors: a woman aged 35 to 49 with acute COVID-19.

This chain joins TRBV6-2 or TRBV6-3 and TRBJ1-1; unclear D gene. CDR1 is MNHEY and CDR2 is SVGEGT in the germline V gene. V was cut by 2 bases and J by 3 bases, with 7 bases left in between. The CDR3 covers 13 residues. The CDR3 bases are TGTGCCAGCAGTTACGAGGTCTACACTGAAGCTTTCTTT. As protein: CASSYEVYTEAFF.

This rearrangement joins TRBV6-5 to TRBJ2-2; perhaps TRBD1 as D (6 bases). Trimming stripped 9 bases from V and 2 bases from J, with 10 bases between. Germline CDR1 is MNHEY and CDR2 is SVGAGI. The CDR3 is made up of 13 amino acids. The CDR3: CARGTFNTGELFF. The CDR3 DNA sequence: TGTGCCAGGGGGACATTTAACACCGGGGAGCTGTTTTTT.

The chain recombines TRBV18 with TRBJ1-4; TRBD1 matches 8 bases. CDR1 and CDR2 (germline): KGHSH, LQKENI. This CDR3 is built from 13 residues. The V gene end was trimmed by 4 bases and the J gene end by 8 bases; junction bases not matched to a gene: 3. The CDR3 protein is CASSRSGGEKLFF. The CDR3 bases are TGTGCCAGCTCACGATCAGGGGGCGAAAAACTGTTTTTT.

The chain recombines TRBV29-1 with TRBJ1-2; the D gene is possibly TRBD1 (6 bases). Germline loops: CDR1 SQVTM, CDR2 ANQGSEA. V was trimmed by 8 bases and J by 5 bases, leaving 15 bases between them. The CDR3 extends over 12 amino acids. The CDR3 region has the DNA TGCAGCAAATGGACAGAGAGATATGGCTACACCTTC. It translates to CSKWTERYGYTF. The full variable domain, its missing parts supplied by reference TRBV29-1 and TRBJ1-2, is SAVISQKPSRDICQRGTSLTIQCQVDSQVTMMFWYRQQPGQSLTLIATANQGSEATYESGFVIDKFPISRPNLTFSTLTVSNMSPEDSSIYLCSKWTERYGYTFGSGTRLTVV.

The J gene is TRBJ2-3, the V gene TRBV24-1, with no clear D. Looked up from germline, CDR1 is KGHDR and CDR2 is SFDVKD. The CDR3 covers 12 residues. V was trimmed by 4 bases and J by 8 bases, leaving 9 bases between them. The CDR3 spells CATSDPVGTQYF. As DNA, the CDR3 is TGTGCCACCAGTGACCCGGTCGGTACGCAGTATTTT.

This chain uses TRBV18 with TRBJ2-1; D gene uncertain. The CDR3 is 13 amino acids. The V gene lost 3 bases and the J gene lost 4 bases, with 7 bases spanning the gap. From germline, CDR1 is KGHSH and CDR2 LQKENI. The CDR3 bases are TGTGCCAGCTCACCTGAACAGTACAATGAGCAGTTCTTC. It translates to CASSPEQYNEQFF.

V usage is TRBV29-1 and J usage is TRBJ2-1; TRBD2 matches at 12 bases. The V gene end was trimmed by 4 bases and the J gene end by 9 bases; junction bases not matched to a gene: 4. CDR1 is SQVTM, CDR2 ANQGSEA, per germline. The CDR3 is 13 residues long. CDR3 in amino acids: CSVVASGRVEQFF. The CDR3 nucleotides read TGCAGCGTTGTTGCTAGCGGGAGGGTTGAGCAGTTCTTC.

The V call is TRBV3-1 (or the pseudogene TRBV3-2), the J call TRBJ1-2; no clear D. V was trimmed by 0 bases and J by 8 bases, leaving 10 bases between them. The CDR3 totals 13 residues. Germline CDR1 reads LGHDT; CDR2 reads YNNKEL (reference sequence). DNA of the CDR3: TGTGCCAGCAGCCAAGAATTCCAGAAGGGCTACACCTTC. Translating gives CASSQEFQKGYTF.

The chain links TRBV27 to TRBJ1-2; the match to TRBD1 covers 8 bases. CDR1 and CDR2 (germline): MNHEY, SMNVEV (reference sequence). The CDR3 runs 14 residues. V gave up 1 base and J gave up 4 bases; unmatched junction bases: 2. CDR3: CASSLWQGAYGYTF. In DNA, the CDR3 is TGTGCCAGCAGTTTATGGCAGGGGGCCTATGGCTACACCTTC.

The chain is built from TRBV4-1 and TRBJ1-2; perhaps TRBD1 as D (5 bases). The CDR3 consists of 16 residues. Germline CDR1 MGHRA, CDR2 YSYEKL. Trimming removed 5 bases at V and 0 bases at J, with 16 bases between. The CDR3 nucleotides are TGCGCCAGCAGCATAACGGCCGGACAATCTAACTATGGCTACACCTTC. The encoded protein is CASSITAGQSNYGYTF.

The chain couples TRBV5-1 to TRBJ1-2; maybe TRBD1 (5 bases). In germline, CDR1 is SGHRS, CDR2 YFSETQ. This CDR3 spans 13 amino acids. The germline V and J ends were trimmed by 2 bases and 6 bases, with 11 bases remaining between them. The CDR3 bases are TGCGCCAGCAGCTTCTCAGGGCCTGATGGCTACACCTTC. Residues: CASSFSGPDGYTF.

J is TRBJ2-2 and V is TRBV6-5, with unresolved D. The CDR3 totals 14 residues. Trimming cost V 0 bases and J 7 bases, with 9 bases left between them. The germline V gene encodes CDR1 MNHEY and CDR2 SVGAGI. This CDR3 reads CASSYSPVNGELFF. The CDR3 DNA reads TGTGCCAGCAGTTACTCCCCGGTAAACGGGGAGCTGTTTTTT.

The table lists this clone with a count of one. This chain joins TRBV30 and TRBJ1-6; 7 positions agree with TRBD1. Unmatched junction bases numbered 8, after V lost 5 bases and J lost 4 bases. The CDR3 is 15 amino acids. CDR1 GTSNPN and CDR2 SVGIG come from the germline V gene (reference sequence). The CDR3 sequence is CAWDRASSYNSPLHF. In DNA form, the CDR3 reads TGTGCCTGGGACAGGGCTAGCTCTTATAATTCACCCCTCCACTTT.

The rearrangement joins TRBV5-3 to TRBJ2-7; 10 nucleotides match TRBD1. TRBV5-3 counts as an open reading frame of uncertain function. V lost 4 bases and J lost 5; bases outside the gene matches: 3. The CDR3 is 13 residues long. The CDR3 DNA reads TGTGCCAGAAGCGGGACAGGGGACGACGAGCAGTACTTC. It encodes CARSGTGDDEQYF.

The V gene is TRBV4-1, the J gene TRBJ1-4, with TRBD1 matching 7 bases. The CDR3 spans 13 residues. V lost 3 bases to trimming and J lost 6 bases; unmatched junction nucleotides: 1. Germline V gene data show CDR1 as MGHRA and CDR2 as YSYEKL. Written as DNA, the CDR3 is TGCGCCAGCAGCCAGGGACAGCATGAAAAACTGTTTTTT. It encodes CASSQGQHEKLFF.

The chain is built from TRBV14 and TRBJ1-1; the D gene is possibly TRBD1 (5 bases). Germline V lookup: CDR1 SGHDN, CDR2 FVKESK. CDR3 size: 16 residues. V lost 4 bases, J lost 1 base, and 16 bases lay in between. CDR3 sequence (DNA): TGTGCCAGCAGCCCTCCTTTGGGGCTCCCGAACACTGAAGCTTTCTTT. This codes for CASSPPLGLPNTEAFF.

The CDR3: CASKPDPWSGTSGDTGELFF. As DNA, the CDR3 is TGTGCCAGCAAACCAGACCCGTGGTCCGGGACTAGCGGGGACACCGGGGAGCTGTTTTTT. The rearrangement joins TRBV27 to TRBJ2-2; 13 bases align to TRBD2. J lost 3 bases, V lost 7 bases, and 17 bases had no gene match. The germline V gene encodes CDR1 MNHEY and CDR2 SMNVEV (reference sequence). There are 20 residues in the CDR3.

CDR3 in DNA: TGTGCCAGCAGTGCCTGGGGACTCTACAATGAGCAGTTCTTC. Its protein product is CASSAWGLYNEQFF. V usage is TRBV2 and J usage is TRBJ2-1; D is possibly TRBD2 (6 bases). The CDR3 loop spans 14 amino acids. V lost 4 bases, J lost 3 bases, and 10 bases lay in between. CDR1 is SNHLY and CDR2 is FYNNEI in the germline V gene.

This chain links TRBV5-1 with TRBJ2-3, with unresolved D. CDR3 length: 16 amino acids. CDR1 is SGHRS, CDR2 YFSETQ, per germline. V dropped 0 bases and J dropped 2 bases, with 13 bases sitting between them. The CDR3 protein is CASSLGSISFTDTQYF. The CDR3 nucleotides are TGCGCCAGCAGCTTGGGTAGCATATCCTTCACAGATACGCAGTATTTT.

The V and J genes are TRBV6-5 and TRBJ2-5, with D hard to call. Per germline, CDR1 MNHEY and CDR2 SVGAGI. CDR3 length equals 14 residues. The V and J ends lost 2 bases and 3 bases respectively, with 10 bases between them. The CDR3 protein is CASSYGAIEETQYF. The CDR3, as DNA: TGTGCCAGCAGTTACGGAGCAATTGAAGAGACCCAGTACTTC.

The V and J genes are TRBV19 and TRBJ1-1, with D hard to call. The CDR3 spans 12 residues. Germline-derived CDR1 and CDR2 are LNHDA and SQIVND (reference sequence). The V end was cut by 6 bases, the J end by 4 bases, with 9 bases between. The CDR3 protein is CASREGGTEAFF. Here the CDR3 DNA reads TGTGCCAGTAGAGAGGGAGGCACTGAAGCTTTCTTT.

The chain is built from TRBV5-4 and TRBJ2-1, with D possibly matching TRBD1 (5 bases). CDR3 length: 15 residues. Germline CDR1 is SGHNT and CDR2 is YYREEE (reference sequence). Trimming pared 5 bases from V and 5 bases from J, leaving 17 bases between. CDR3 in amino acids: CASRRWGGNNNEQFF. The DNA of the CDR3 is TGTGCCAGCAGAAGGTGGGGCGGAAATAACAATGAGCAGTTCTTC. The variable domain in full, with the rest retrieved from reference TRBV5-4 and TRBJ2-1, is ETGVTQSPTHLIKTRGQQVTLRCSSQSGHNTVSWYQQALGQGPQFIFQYYREEENGRGNFPPRFSGLQFPNYSSELNVNALELDDSALYLCASRRWGGNNNEQFFGPGTRLTVL.